These 20 T cell receptor beta chains originate from one sample sequenced in a study of neurological immune-mediated disorders. TCRdb processed the 5' RACE reads anew with MiXCR; each CDR3 protein has one entry. The table has about 43,000 distinct CDR3 sequences, about an eighth seen once; the top ten hold over 0.95%. Sequenced input: PBMCs. The receptor source for this set is a female donor in good health.

This clonotype was seen only once. The V call is TRBV4-2, the J call TRBJ2-1; TRBD1 matches 11 bases. Germline trimming cut 5 bases from V and 4 bases from J; bases unmatched to any gene: 10. Germline-derived CDR1 and CDR2 are LGHNA and YNFKEQ. This CDR3 is built from 17 residues. Written as DNA, the CDR3 is TGTGCCAGCAGCGCATACCCCGGACAGGGGGCTTACAATGAGCAGTTCTTC. This codes for CASSAYPGQGAYNEQFF.

This clonotype came up a few times. V is TRBV7-9 and J is TRBJ2-1; D unresolved. This CDR3 spans 13 amino acids. V was clipped by 2 bases and J by 7 bases, with 9 bases between them. CDR1 SEHNR and CDR2 FQNEAQ come from the germline V gene (reference sequence). The CDR3 spells CASSLTPQNEQFF. The CDR3 bases are TGTGCCAGCAGCTTAACTCCCCAGAATGAGCAGTTCTTC.

As regards this clonotype: A much larger clone differs by one base, so this may be a read error. The chain is built from TRBV7-2 and TRBJ2-2; D perhaps matches TRBD1 (5 bases). Germline values: CDR1 SGHTA, CDR2 FQGNSA. Trimming pared 2 bases from V and 7 bases from J, leaving 14 bases between. The CDR3 sequence is 15 residues long. The DNA of the CDR3 is TGTGCCAGCAGCTTACCCCACCTTGGACACGGGGAGCTGTTTTTT. Amino acids: CASSLPHLGHGELFF.

Concerning this clonotype: Sequence at one end of the junction differs from germline and may be a read error. V usage is TRBV2 and J usage is TRBJ1-5; D call uncertain. CDR3 length: 15 amino acids. The germline V gene has CDR1 SNHLY and CDR2 FYNNEI. This chain's CDR3 is CANSDDNWINQPQHF. Here the CDR3 DNA reads TGTGCCAACAGTGATGACAACTGGATTAATCAGCCCCAGCATTTT.

This clonotype was detected ten times or more. This chain connects TRBV12-3 or TRBV12-4 to TRBJ1-5; D is perhaps TRBD1 (5 bases). This CDR3 comprises 14 residues. With 3 bases removed from V and 3 bases from J, the gap between germline ends came to 9 bases. The CDR3 nucleotides are TGTGCCAGCAGTTTCCCGACAGACAATCAGCCCCAGCATTTT. Amino acid sequence: CASSFPTDNQPQHF.

This clonotype was recorded at least ten times. The chain carries TRBV19 and TRBJ2-1; 12 bases are a match to TRBD2. CDR3 length: 16 residues. Germline CDR1 LNHDA, CDR2 SQIVND (reference sequence). Trimming removed 0 bases from V and 7 bases from J; junction bases left unmatched: 4. The CDR3: CASSIEEGLAGNEQFF. Written as DNA, the CDR3 is TGTGCCAGTAGTATAGAGGAAGGACTAGCGGGGAATGAGCAGTTCTTC.

This clonotype was detected many times. The J gene is TRBJ1-3, the V gene TRBV10-3; TRBD1 is a possible D gene (6 bases). The germline CDR1 and CDR2 sequences are ENHRY and SYGVKD. V was shortened by 8 bases and J by 0 bases, with 17 bases between the two germline ends. This CDR3 is built from 16 residues. The CDR3 loop is CAIRPTGGYSGNTIYF. Here the CDR3 DNA reads TGTGCCATCCGCCCGACGGGGGGCTACTCTGGAAACACCATATATTTT.

This clonotype occurred many times. This chain connects TRBV19 to TRBJ2-1; D possibly corresponds to TRBD2 (5 bases). CDR1 LNHDA and CDR2 SQIVND come from the germline V gene (reference sequence). The CDR3 consists of 14 residues. V was trimmed by 9 bases and J by 8 bases, leaving 20 bases between them. CDR3 sequence (DNA): TGTGCCAGCCGTCCGGCGGGTACGGTACATGAGCAGTTCTTC. It translates to CASRPAGTVHEQFF.

On this clonotype: An end of the junction differs from the germline gene, which may be a read error. The rearrangement links TRBV6-2 or TRBV6-3 to TRBJ2-2; 8 nucleotides agree with TRBD1. The CDR3 is 15 amino acids. The V gene's germline CDR1 is MNHEY and CDR2 SVGEGT. CDR3 sequence (DNA): TGTGCCAGCAGTTCAGGGGGCTATTGGACCGGAGAGCTGTTTTTT. Its protein is CASSSGGYWTGELFF.

This clonotype was detected many times. The rearrangement links TRBV6-1 to TRBJ2-3, with TRBD2 matching over 16 bases. V lost 7 bases, J lost 2 bases, and 6 bases stayed unmatched. CDR1 MNHNS and CDR2 SASEGT come from the germline V gene. The CDR3 consists of 17 residues. CDR3 residues: CASTGTSGGDYTDTQYF. Written as DNA, the CDR3 is TGTGCCAGCACCGGGACTAGCGGGGGGGACTACACAGATACGCAGTATTTT.

In its sample, this clonotype was seen many times. The chain joins TRBV7-9 to TRBJ1-2, with D possibly matching TRBD1 (5 bases). The CDR3 spans 14 residues. CDR1 is SEHNR, CDR2 FQNEAQ, per germline (reference sequence). Trimming took 5 bases from V and 6 from J, leaving 16 bases between them. CDR3 in amino acids: CASSETRVTNGYTF. CDR3 nucleotides: TGTGCCAGCAGCGAAACCAGGGTAACTAATGGCTACACCTTC.

This clonotype was observed a few times. V and J are TRBV20-1 and TRBJ1-4; D is uncertain. V was cut by 5 bases and J by 7 bases, with 17 bases left in between. The CDR3 runs 14 residues. The V gene's germline CDR1 is DFQATT and CDR2 SNEGSKA (reference sequence). The CDR3 region has the DNA TGCAGTGCTTCCCGGCCCTTATGGGGTGAAAAACTGTTTTTT. It is translated as CSASRPLWGEKLFF.

This clonotype showed up many times. The rearrangement joins TRBV11-2 to TRBJ2-4, with 8 bases identical to TRBD1. The CDR3 spans 17 residues. Germline trimming cut 3 bases from V and 0 bases from J; bases unmatched to any gene: 7. Germline V gene sequence: CDR1 SGHAT, CDR2 FQNNGV. The CDR3 protein is CASSFPSQGVAKNIQYF. The CDR3 DNA reads as TGTGCCAGCAGCTTCCCTTCACAGGGGGTAGCCAAAAACATTCAGTACTTC.

This clonotype has a count of ten or more. The chain uses TRBV20-1 and TRBJ2-3, with 7 bases fitting TRBD2. The CDR3 is 16 amino acids. Germline assignment: CDR1 DFQATT and CDR2 SNEGSKA (reference sequence). The J segment lost 2 bases and the V segment lost 5 bases, leaving 13 bases of the junction unmatched. CDR3 in amino acids: CSARKSGKIATDTQYF. In DNA form, the CDR3 reads TGCAGTGCTCGAAAGAGCGGGAAGATTGCCACAGATACGCAGTATTTT.

This clonotype has a count of ten or more. The chain has TRBV12-3 or TRBV12-4 and TRBJ2-2; TRBD1 agrees at 10 bases. V lost 6 bases and J lost 5; bases outside the gene matches: 9. The CDR3 runs to 16 residues. DNA of the CDR3: TGTGCCAGCAGCCGCGAAGTGGGACAGGGGACCGGGGAGCTGTTTTTT. Translated: CASSREVGQGTGELFF.

This clonotype has a count of ten or more. This rearrangement joins TRBV5-5 to TRBJ1-2, with D possibly being TRBD1 (6 bases). Germline CDR1 reads SGHKS; CDR2 reads YYEKEE (reference sequence). Trimming stripped 1 base from V and 3 bases from J, with 13 bases between. The CDR3 consists of 15 residues. Written as DNA, the CDR3 is TGTGCCAGCAGCTTGTCAGGGGCTGAGGACTATGGCTACACCTTC. Its translation is CASSLSGAEDYGYTF.

This clonotype was recorded many times. This chain joins TRBV7-3 and TRBJ2-1; 12 bases agree with TRBD2. CDR1 is SGHTA and CDR2 is FQGTGA in the germline V gene. The length of the CDR3 is 15 residues. V shed 4 bases, J shed 9 bases, and the junction held 7 bases outside the gene matches. This CDR3 reads CASSWASGGGSEQFF. In DNA, the CDR3 is TGTGCCAGCAGCTGGGCTAGCGGGGGGGGCAGTGAGCAGTTCTTC.

This clonotype showed up many times. The V gene is TRBV12-3 or TRBV12-4, the J gene TRBJ2-7; D not certain. CDR3 length: 14 amino acids. V was cut by 3 bases and J by 5 bases, with 14 bases left in between. CDR3 DNA sequence: TGTGCCAGCAGTTTCGGGCGCCGGGTCGACGAGCAGTACTTC. This translates into CASSFGRRVDEQYF.

This clonotype has a count of ten or more. The rearrangement joins TRBV19 to TRBJ1-1, with unresolved D. CDR1 LNHDA and CDR2 SQIVND come from the germline V gene (reference sequence). V lost 7 bases and J lost 0, with 12 bases in between. The CDR3 has 14 amino acids. The chain's CDR3 is CASTPDRLNTEAFF. In DNA, the CDR3 is TGTGCCAGTACCCCCGACCGTTTGAACACTGAAGCTTTCTTT. Combining the CDR3 with reference TRBV19 and TRBJ1-1 gives the whole variable domain DGGITQSPKYLFRKEGQNVTLSCEQNLNHDAMYWYRQDPGQGLRLIYYSQIVNDFQKGDIAEGYSVSREKKESFPLTVTSAQKNPTAFYLCASTPDRLNTEAFFGQGTRLTVV.

This clonotype has a count of ten or more. The V and J genes are TRBV9 and TRBJ2-1; TRBD2 matches at 12 bases. This CDR3 has 15 residues. Per the germline V gene, CDR1 is SGDLS and CDR2 is YYNGEE. V shed 3 bases and J 4 bases; nucleotides not matched to a gene: 2. Written as DNA, the CDR3 is TGTGCCAGCAGCGCAGGGACTAGCGGGTACAATGAGCAGTTCTTC. It specifies CASSAGTSGYNEQFF.